The 5 T cell receptor beta chains below all came from one sample that was sequenced in a study of blood T cells in healthy people across ages. Primed by a sample-barcoded 5' primer and a J-beta primer mix, a second PCR proceeded for about 6 to 11 cycles. TCRdb processed the 5' RACE reads anew with MiXCR; each CDR3 protein has one entry. The sample holds 1.5 million to 2 million distinct CDR3 sequences, 30% to 35% seen once. The sample was blood. The receptors shown here come from a woman aged 25 to 39 in good health.

This clonotype was recorded only once. V usage is TRBV18 and J usage is TRBJ1-2; D gene uncertain. CDR1 is KGHSH and CDR2 is LQKENI in the germline V gene. CDR3 length equals 13 residues. V lost 0 bases and J 6 bases, leaving 8 bases between the germline ends. CDR3: CASSPPGFDGYTF. Here the CDR3 DNA reads TGTGCCAGCTCACCACCAGGGTTCGATGGCTACACCTTC.

This clonotype was seen a handful of times. The V gene is TRBV14, the J gene TRBJ2-6, with 8 bases identical to TRBD1. Germline V gene data show CDR1 as SGHDN and CDR2 as FVKESK. The CDR3 consists of 17 residues. Losses at the gene ends were 4 bases for V and 0 bases for J; bases not matched to a gene: 5. The chain's CDR3 is CASSPGQASSGANVLTF. DNA of the CDR3: TGTGCCAGCAGCCCGGGACAGGCGAGCTCTGGGGCCAACGTCCTGACTTTC.

On this clonotype itself: The junction and the germline gene differ at one end; a read error may be behind it. The V gene is TRBV5-1, the J gene TRBJ2-1; either TRBD1 or TRBD2 may supply D (5 bases each). The germline gives CDR1 SGHRS, CDR2 YFSETQ. The CDR3 runs to 15 residues. The CDR3 coding sequence is TGCGCCAGCAGGCTGGACGGGGACGCCTACAATGAGCGGTTCTTC. Amino acids: CASRLDGDAYNERFF.

The chain has TRBV20-1 and TRBJ2-1; possibly TRBD2 for D (6 bases). Germline loops: CDR1 DFQATT, CDR2 SNEGSKA (reference sequence). This CDR3 comprises 16 residues. Trimming took off 1 base at V and 5 bases at J, with 18 bases between the two ends. The CDR3 is CSARAGEQRADNEQFF. CDR3 sequence (DNA): TGCAGTGCTAGAGCGGGGGAACAGAGGGCCGACAATGAGCAGTTCTTC.

The rearrangement joins TRBV4-1 to TRBJ2-7, with D uncertain. Germline values: CDR1 MGHRA, CDR2 YSYEKL. V gave up 1 base and J gave up 0 bases, with 19 bases separating them. The CDR3 spans 18 residues. This CDR3 is CASSQVFTWSQDSYEQYF. The DNA of the CDR3 is TGCGCCAGCAGCCAAGTCTTTACGTGGAGCCAGGACTCCTACGAGCAGTACTTC.